Included here is one T cell receptor (beta chain) sequence, with context. The target antigen is unknown. With a much larger clone just one base away, this may be a read error. Patients sequenced had flow cytometry evidence of CD8+CD57+ cell expansion. When blood sampling took place, the patients had received no therapy. The germline V gene has CDR1 SGHTA and CDR2 FQGTGA. Between the trimmed V and J ends, which lost 5 bases and 3 bases, there was a span of 16 bases. The CDR3 spans 16 residues. The record originates from a study of CD8+CD57+ T cells in acquired aplastic anemia. The wider study: DNA recovered from sorted CD4+ and CD8+ cells had a mean of about 3.5 ug.

Overall study findings and caveats: Simpson's diversity of CD8+ cells was not significantly different in patients compared with controls. Both patients and controls carried the same twenty-nine CD8+ CDR3 sequences.

Investigators profiled TCR beta VDJ and CDR3 from genomic DNA template. TCRdb fed the reads into MiXCR, producing one record per CDR3 protein. The sample lists approximately 160,000 distinct CDR3 sequences; around 47% were seen once. The rearrangement links TRBV7-3 to TRBJ2-2; D possibly corresponds to TRBD1 (7 bases). The sequence derives from a human donor with aplastic anemia. The sequenced material came from sorted CD4+, CD8+, or CD8+CD57+ T cells (not recorded which) from PBMCs. CDR3 sequence: CASSRQGGGYTGELFF. The CDR3 bases are TGTGCCAGCAGCCGCCAAGGAGGGGGCTACACCGGGGAGCTGTTTTTT.